The 6 T cell receptor beta chains given below trace back to one sample, sequenced in a study of shared clonotypes between healthy human individuals. TCRdb's table, derived via immunoSEQ multiplex PCR, lists solely in-frame clones and lacks some. The sample consists of more than 2,000,000 clones, more than 90% of them appearing once. Input material: naive CD4+ T cells sorted from blood. The subset: CD45RA+ positively selected. The origin of the receptors is a man younger than 35 in good health.

V gene TRBV13 combines with J gene TRBJ2-1; 10 bases are a match to TRBD2. The CDR3 has 16 residues. V gave up 2 bases and J gave up 2 bases; unmatched junction bases: 3. Germline CDR1 reads PRHDT; CDR2 reads FYEKMQ (reference sequence). The CDR3 region is CASSLRLAGTYNEQFF. The CDR3 DNA follows: TGTGCCAGCAGCTTACGACTAGCGGGTACCTACAATGAGCAGTTCTTC.

The chain uses TRBV5-6 and TRBJ2-2; 7 bases map to TRBD2. With 2 bases clipped from V and 4 bases from J, the junction kept 2 bases outside the gene matches. Germline CDR1 is SGHDT and CDR2 is YYEEEE. The length of the CDR3 is 14 residues. The CDR3 reads CASSFGRGTGELFF. CDR3 bases: TGTGCCAGCAGCTTTGGGAGGGGCACCGGGGAGCTGTTTTTT.

This clone showed up just once. The V and J genes are TRBV19 and TRBJ2-7; a possible D gene is TRBD2 (6 bases). The CDR3 consists of 14 residues. Germline V CDR1 and CDR2: LNHDA, SQIVND (reference sequence). V dropped 5 bases and J dropped 0 bases, with 11 bases sitting between them. The chain's CDR3 is CASSPLASSYEQYF. The CDR3 DNA sequence: TGTGCCAGTAGTCCGCTAGCGAGCTCCTACGAGCAGTACTTC.

The J gene is TRBJ1-6, the V gene TRBV7-9; TRBD1 is a possible D gene (5 bases). From germline, CDR1 is SEHNR and CDR2 FQNEAQ (reference sequence). V was trimmed by 6 bases and J by 9 bases, leaving 15 bases between them. The length of the CDR3 is 14 residues. The chain's CDR3 is CASSLGPMGSPLHF. CDR3 bases: TGTGCCAGCAGTCTGGGGCCAATGGGTTCACCCCTCCACTTT.

The V call is TRBV28, the J call TRBJ1-5; D remains unclear. The CDR3 is made up of 15 amino acids. In germline, CDR1 is MDHEN, CDR2 SYDVKM. Trimming removed 1 base from V and 7 bases from J, with 14 bases in between. CDR3 amino acids: CASSLYGTGDQPQHF. The CDR3 DNA reads TGTGCCAGCAGTTTATACGGCACGGGAGACCAGCCCCAGCATTTT.

The chain joins TRBV5-1 to TRBJ2-3; 8 bases are a match to TRBD1. Germline trimming cut 2 bases from V and 1 base from J; bases unmatched to any gene: 3. CDR3 size: 15 residues. Germline V CDR1 and CDR2: SGHRS, YFSETQ. The CDR3 sequence is CASSLQTGGTDTQYF. The CDR3 bases are TGCGCCAGCAGCTTACAGACAGGGGGCACAGATACGCAGTATTTT.